This section outlines one T cell receptor (beta chain) sequence together with its context. What it binds is unknown. The sample contains more than one DNA sequence encoding this CDR3. Generated by immunoSEQ multiplex PCR, the TCRdb table keeps only in-frame clones and is missing some. The sample lists approximately 96,000 clones; 75% to 95% were seen once. Pooling of second doses given at about 4 or about 12 weeks was done. This sample is part of a study of T cell responses to AZD1222 COVID-19 vaccine. Points from the study as a whole: An increase in Spike-specific TCR breadth and depth was observed after two AZD1222 doses. Donors, mostly white British, included more females; clonal diversity was possibly underestimated. Seropositive AZD1222 recipients at baseline numbered only five or six.

The CDR3 spans 13 residues. Trimming cost V 1 base and J 2 bases, with 5 bases left between them. Germline V CDR1 and CDR2: SGHAT, FQDESV (reference sequence). The source was peripheral blood, collected 28 days after the second AZD1222 dose. This receptor was taken from an adult who received the AZD1222 COVID-19 vaccine. This chain uses TRBV11-1 with TRBJ2-5; D remains ambiguous. The CDR3 nucleotides read TGTGCCAGCAGCTTAGTCCCACAAGAGACCCAGTACTTC. Its translation: CASSLVPQETQYF.